The 20 T cell receptor beta chains below were found in one sample sequenced in a study of PD-1 blockade in classical Hodgkin lymphoma. Produced via immunoSEQ multiplex PCR; TCRdb's table is partial and in-frame only. This sample carries under 25,000 clones, 77% of them seen once, and the ten largest clones take approximately 44%. Each patient's relapse followed autologous stem cell transplantation, and brentuximab vedotin exposure varied. This specimen was peripheral blood mononuclear cells (PBMCs), taken before the second cycle of nivolumab. These receptors all stem from a human donor with classical Hodgkin lymphoma.

The chain carries TRBV19 and TRBJ2-2; D is unresolved. In germline, CDR1 is LNHDA, CDR2 SQIVND (reference sequence). Trimming pared 7 bases from V and 2 bases from J, leaving 8 bases between. This CDR3 region has 13 residues. In nucleotides, the CDR3 is TGTGCCAGTAACCCCCTCAACACCGGGGAGCTGTTTTTT. Amino acid sequence: CASNPLNTGELFF.

This clone was seen a single time. The chain has TRBV7-9 and TRBJ2-7; D not certain. The germline CDR1 and CDR2 sequences are SEHNR and FQNEAQ (reference sequence). Between the trimmed V and J ends, which lost 3 bases and 5 bases, there was a span of 8 bases. The CDR3 totals 12 residues. This CDR3 reads CASSFIENEQYF. The CDR3 DNA reads TGTGCCAGCAGCTTTATAGAGAACGAGCAGTACTTC.

The CDR3 DNA follows: TGCGCCAGCAGTCCAGGGGGAAAGAACACCGGGGAGCTGTTTTTT. It is translated as CASSPGGKNTGELFF. The chain uses TRBV5-1 and TRBJ2-2; 7 positions match TRBD1. This CDR3 contains 15 residues. Trimming cost V 5 bases and J 1 base; bases outside gene matches: 5. Per the germline V gene, CDR1 is SGHRS and CDR2 is YFSETQ.

Only a few counts were recorded for this clone. The chain recombines TRBV30 with TRBJ2-7; 9 nucleotides match TRBD1. Per germline, CDR1 GTSNPN and CDR2 SVGIG (reference sequence). J lost 4 bases, V lost 8 bases, and 3 bases had no gene match. CDR3 size: 11 residues. CDR3 sequence: CAEGQGYEQYF. The CDR3 nucleotides read TGTGCCGAGGGACAGGGATACGAGCAGTACTTC.

The CDR3 protein is CASTDRGWTGELFF. The CDR3 coding sequence is TGTGCCAGCACTGACAGGGGTTGGACCGGGGAGCTGTTTTTT. The genes are TRBV6-5 and TRBJ2-2, with 8 nucleotides matching TRBD1. Germline CDR1 MNHEY, CDR2 SVGAGI. There are 14 residues in the CDR3. The ends lost 7 bases at V and 5 bases at J; junction bases unmatched: 6.

V usage is TRBV25-1 and J usage is TRBJ1-4; TRBD1 might be the D (5 bases). Looked up from germline, CDR1 is MGHDK and CDR2 is SYGVNS. CDR3 length equals 13 residues. Deletions cut 4 bases from V and 7 bases from J, with 10 bases between. The CDR3 DNA is TGTGCCAGCAGTGGTCAGGGAGGTGAAAAACTGTTTTTT. Amino acid sequence: CASSGQGGEKLFF.

In this sample, this clone turned up once. The rearrangement links TRBV11-2 to TRBJ1-6; D is perhaps TRBD1 (6 bases). The CDR3 length is 14 residues. Germline assignment: CDR1 SGHAT and CDR2 FQNNGV. Deletions cut 2 bases from V and 10 bases from J, with 12 bases between. This CDR3 is CASSLMGARSPLHF. The CDR3 coding sequence is TGTGCCAGCAGCTTAATGGGGGCACGGTCACCCCTCCACTTT.

The gene calls are TRBV7-9 and TRBJ2-5; D may be TRBD1 (6 bases). V dropped 1 base and J dropped 5 bases, with 11 bases sitting between them. From germline, CDR1 is SEHNR and CDR2 FQNEAQ (reference sequence). CDR3 length: 14 residues. The CDR3 nucleotides read TGTGCCAGCAGCTTAGGGACCAGGGGTGAGACCCAGTACTTC. This codes for CASSLGTRGETQYF.

The V call is TRBV6-6, the J call TRBJ1-1, with 9 nucleotides matching TRBD1. The CDR3 sequence is 15 residues long. After removal of 6 bases from V and 11 bases from J, the junction contained 16 bases not matched to a gene. CDR1 is MNHNY, CDR2 SVGAGI, per germline (reference sequence). CDR3 nucleotide sequence: TGTGCCAGCAGCCGCCCCCGGGACAGGGACAACCGGGCTTTCTTT. This translates into CASSRPRDRDNRAFF.

The V call is TRBV19, the J call TRBJ2-1, with 8 bases aligning to TRBD1. The J segment lost 10 bases and the V segment lost 6 bases, leaving 8 bases of the junction unmatched. The CDR3 totals 13 residues. Germline CDR1 reads LNHDA; CDR2 reads SQIVND (reference sequence). Written as DNA, the CDR3 is TGTGCCAGTAGCCTTAACAGGGGGATCGAGCAGTTCTTC. This encodes CASSLNRGIEQFF.

This sequence joins TRBV4-2 and TRBJ2-3; D remains unclear. CDR3 length equals 12 residues. The V and J ends lost 4 bases and 6 bases respectively, with 8 bases between them. Germline-derived CDR1 and CDR2 are LGHNA and YNFKEQ. The CDR3 sequence: CASSLLGDTQYF. The DNA of the CDR3 is TGTGCCAGCAGCCTCCTGGGGGATACGCAGTATTTT.

The chain is built from TRBV6-1 and TRBJ1-5, with 8 bases lining up with TRBD1. V lost 3 bases, J lost 4 bases, and 5 bases stayed unmatched. Germline V gene sequence: CDR1 MNHNS, CDR2 SASEGT. The CDR3 sequence is 15 residues long. The CDR3 DNA follows: TGTGCCAGCAGTGACCAGGGGGCGAGAAATCAGCCCCAGCATTTT. Its translation: CASSDQGARNQPQHF.

The chain joins TRBV6-5 to TRBJ1-3; 7 bases fit TRBD1. Trimming cost V 6 bases and J 3 bases; bases outside gene matches: 8. Per the germline V gene, CDR1 is MNHEY and CDR2 is SVGAGI. The CDR3 length is 15 residues. This CDR3 is CASRPRQGGGNTIYF. The CDR3 nucleotides are TGTGCCAGCAGACCTAGACAGGGCGGTGGAAACACCATATATTTT.

The chain has TRBV30 and TRBJ1-2; 10 bases line up with TRBD1. CDR1 is GTSNPN and CDR2 is SVGIG in the germline V gene (reference sequence). Trimming cost V 2 bases and J 4 bases; bases outside gene matches: 7. CDR3 length: 15 amino acids. CDR3: CAWSHPGQGFYGYTF. As DNA, the CDR3 is TGTGCCTGGAGTCATCCGGGACAGGGGTTCTATGGCTACACCTTC.

This rearrangement joins TRBV30 to TRBJ2-5, with D possibly being TRBD1 (5 bases). Trimming pared 7 bases from V and 5 bases from J, leaving 17 bases between. This CDR3 has 13 amino acids. The germline gives CDR1 GTSNPN, CDR2 SVGIG (reference sequence). Here the CDR3 reads CASNRLDGETQYF. Here the CDR3 DNA reads TGTGCCTCAAACAGGCTTGATGGGGAGACCCAGTACTTC.

The count of this clone is one. J is TRBJ2-1 and V is TRBV5-1, with TRBD2 matching 8 bases. This CDR3 has 16 amino acids. CDR1 SGHRS and CDR2 YFSETQ come from the germline V gene. V shed 0 bases and J 7 bases; nucleotides not matched to a gene: 9. DNA of the CDR3: TGCGCCAGCAGCTTGGCCCCTTCGGGGGGGACTAATGAGCAGTTCTTC. It codes for CASSLAPSGGTNEQFF.

The chain employs TRBV5-8 and TRBJ1-1; D unclear. Deletions cut 0 bases from V and 4 bases from J, with 7 bases between. The CDR3 totals 13 residues. Germline V gene lookup returns CDR1 SGHTS and CDR2 YDEGEE. The DNA of the CDR3 is TGTGCCAGCAGCTTGGTTTCTTCCACTGAAGCTTTCTTT. It translates to CASSLVSSTEAFF.

The chain recombines TRBV19 with TRBJ2-6; 7 bases fit TRBD1. Germline V gene sequence: CDR1 LNHDA, CDR2 SQIVND (reference sequence). J was trimmed by 0 bases and V by 6 bases; bases with no gene match: 8. This CDR3 spans 17 amino acids. The CDR3 DNA follows: TGTGCCAGTAGGATCCGGGACAGCTACTCTGGGGCCAACGTCCTGACTTTC. Translating it yields CASRIRDSYSGANVLTF.

V and J are TRBV9 and TRBJ1-2; no firm D call. V shed 6 bases and J shed 2 bases, with 17 bases lying between them. The CDR3 consists of 15 residues. Germline V gene sequence: CDR1 SGDLS, CDR2 YYNGEE. CDR3 amino acids: CASTLIPRGNYGYTF. The CDR3 DNA reads TGTGCCAGCACCCTCATCCCTCGCGGGAACTATGGCTACACCTTC. Based on the CDR3 plus reference TRBV9 and TRBJ1-2, the full variable domain is DSGVTQTPKHLITATGQRVTLRCSPRSGDLSVYWYQQSLDQGLQFLIQYYNGEERAKGNILERFSAQQFPDLHSELNLSSLELGDSALYFCASTLIPRGNYGYTFGSGTRLTVV.

About this clone itself: Other nucleotide sequences in the sample specify the same CDR3. The chain recombines TRBV6-1 with TRBJ1-1, with D perhaps TRBD1 (5 bases). Trimming took off 7 bases at V and 5 bases at J, with 20 bases between the two ends. Germline V lookup: CDR1 MNHNS, CDR2 SASEGT. The CDR3 extends over 15 amino acids. This CDR3 is CASILGRGERTEAFF. The DNA for the CDR3 is TGTGCCAGCATCCTAGGGCGGGGGGAGAGGACTGAAGCTTTCTTT.